The 19 T cell receptor beta chains listed next were all sequenced from one sample in a study of blood T cell repertoires in COVID-19. The protocol was immunoSEQ multiplex PCR, while the TCRdb copy is restricted to in-frame clones and leaves out a portion. The top ten clones hold 18% of a sample with 70,000 or so clones, 82% of them seen once. The sequenced sample consisted of peripheral blood. These receptors came from a human donor in a cohort sampled during active COVID-19.

The CDR3 loop is CAISELKGGRVYEQYF. Written as DNA, the CDR3 is TGTGCCATCAGTGAACTCAAAGGGGGACGGGTCTACGAGCAGTACTTC. The chain joins TRBV10-3 to TRBJ2-7; D may be TRBD1 (6 bases). The CDR3 consists of 16 residues. Germline V gene data show CDR1 as ENHRY and CDR2 as SYGVKD. The V end was cut by 3 bases, the J end by 3 bases, with 18 bases between.

The V and J genes are TRBV12-5 and TRBJ1-1; 9 nucleotides agree with TRBD1. CDR3 length: 17 amino acids. V was pared by 0 bases and J by 0 bases, with 5 bases of the junction left unmatched. Per germline, CDR1 LGHNT and CDR2 FRNRAP. The CDR3 region is CASGLVPTGGMNTEAFF. Written as DNA, the CDR3 is TGTGCTAGTGGTTTGGTACCGACAGGGGGTATGAACACTGAAGCTTTCTTT.

Here the CDR3 reads CASSLSRDGYGYTF. The DNA for the CDR3 is TGTGCCAGCAGCTTGTCGCGGGATGGCTATGGCTACACCTTC. The rearrangement uses TRBV5-4 and TRBJ1-2, with D unclear. This CDR3 comprises 14 residues. Per the germline V gene, CDR1 is SGHNT and CDR2 is YYREEE (reference sequence). The V and J ends lost 1 base and 4 bases respectively, with 11 bases between them.

The chain's CDR3 is CASREGTGQNSPLHF. The DNA of the CDR3 is TGTGCCAGCAGGGAGGGGACAGGGCAAAATTCACCCCTCCACTTT. This sequence joins TRBV9 and TRBJ1-6; 9 nucleotides line up with TRBD1. CDR1 is SGDLS, CDR2 YYNGEE, per germline. V lost 5 bases to trimming and J lost 7 bases; unmatched junction nucleotides: 7. CDR3 length: 15 residues.

This clone was detected once. The chain joins TRBV4-1 to TRBJ2-7; D unresolved. The CDR3 loop spans 13 amino acids. V lost 2 bases, J lost 3 bases, and 8 bases lay in between. In germline, CDR1 is MGHRA, CDR2 YSYEKL. CDR3 in DNA: TGCGCCAGCAGCCAACGCGTTCACTACGAGCAGTACTTC. Translating it yields CASSQRVHYEQYF.

The chain joins TRBV4-1 to TRBJ2-5; the match to TRBD1 covers 7 bases. CDR1 MGHRA and CDR2 YSYEKL come from the germline V gene. The CDR3 is 16 amino acids. Unmatched junction bases numbered 8, after V lost 2 bases and J lost 2 bases. CDR3 bases: TGCGCCAGCAGCCAATCCTTGGGGACAGCTCAAGAGACCCAGTACTTC. Translated: CASSQSLGTAQETQYF.

The rearrangement links TRBV14 to TRBJ2-5; 10 bases fit TRBD2. V lost 4 bases, J lost 5 bases, and 10 bases stayed unmatched. The CDR3 loop spans 16 amino acids. Looked up from germline, CDR1 is SGHDN and CDR2 is FVKESK. The CDR3 is CASSPLQGLARETQYF. The CDR3 DNA sequence: TGTGCCAGCAGCCCCCTGCAGGGACTAGCGAGGGAGACCCAGTACTTC.

The chain recombines TRBV4-1 with TRBJ1-2; D not certain. CDR3 length: 17 residues. Trimming shortened V by 0 bases and J by 4 bases, and 18 bases separated the two germline ends. Germline CDR1 reads MGHRA; CDR2 reads YSYEKL. The CDR3 region has the DNA TGCGCCAGCAGCCAAGATCCTGGCACAGAGAGCCGCTATGGCTACACCTTC. Translation gives CASSQDPGTESRYGYTF.

The V and J genes are TRBV7-9 and TRBJ1-1; possible D gene TRBD1, 6 bases. Germline V CDR1 and CDR2: SEHNR, FQNEAQ (reference sequence). V was trimmed by 1 base and J by 3 bases, leaving 18 bases between them. The CDR3 consists of 17 residues. The CDR3 spells CASSLDVSGGPDTEAFF. Here the CDR3 DNA reads TGTGCCAGCAGCTTAGACGTTTCGGGGGGGCCGGACACTGAAGCTTTCTTT.

The chain combines TRBV29-1 with TRBJ1-1; a weak D match, TRBD1 (6 bases). Germline assignment: CDR1 SQVTM and CDR2 ANQGSEA. V was trimmed by 7 bases and J by 5 bases, leaving 17 bases between them. The CDR3 contains 13 residues. CDR3 DNA: TGCAGCGACCAACAGGGCGATCGGACTGAAGCTTTCTTT. It encodes CSDQQGDRTEAFF.

V usage is TRBV19 and J usage is TRBJ1-2, with 7 nucleotides matching TRBD1. From germline, CDR1 is LNHDA and CDR2 SQIVND (reference sequence). The CDR3 contains 13 residues. Trimming took 3 bases from V and 8 from J; bases not matched to a gene: 6. Written as DNA, the CDR3 is TGTGCCAGTAGTATCTGGGACAGCGACGGCTACACCTTC. It is translated as CASSIWDSDGYTF.

The CDR3 nucleotides are TGCGCCAGCAGCTTGGGACAGGGTCTGGGTAATTCACCCCTCCACTTT. As protein: CASSLGQGLGNSPLHF. The rearrangement uses TRBV5-1 and TRBJ1-6, with 7 positions matching TRBD1. This CDR3 has 16 amino acids. CDR1 and CDR2 from the germline V gene are SGHRS and YFSETQ. The V and J ends lost 0 bases and 6 bases, in that order; junction bases with no gene match: 6.

A note on this clone: Different DNA sequences within this sample yield the same CDR3. The rearrangement uses TRBV2 and TRBJ2-3, with 7 nucleotides matching TRBD1. With 4 bases clipped from V and 0 bases from J, the junction kept 4 bases outside the gene matches. Germline assignment: CDR1 SNHLY and CDR2 FYNNEI. The length of the CDR3 is 15 residues. The CDR3 DNA follows: TGTGCCAGCAGTGGGGGGACAGCTAGCACAGATACGCAGTATTTT. It encodes CASSGGTASTDTQYF.

The chain links TRBV10-3 to TRBJ1-1; 9 nucleotides line up with TRBD1. J was trimmed by 1 base and V by 9 bases; bases with no gene match: 6. The germline CDR1 and CDR2 sequences are ENHRY and SYGVKD. This CDR3 spans 14 amino acids. The CDR3 here is CAIQDRGRNTEAFF. The CDR3 bases are TGTGCCATACAGGACAGGGGTCGGAACACTGAAGCTTTCTTT.

V is TRBV5-1 and J is TRBJ2-7; D unresolved. The CDR3 length is 13 residues. Germline CDR1 is SGHRS and CDR2 is YFSETQ. The V gene lost 4 bases and the J gene lost 0 bases, with 8 bases spanning the gap. The CDR3 coding sequence is TGCGCCAGCAGCCTACAGAGCTCCTACGAGCAGTACTTC. Residues: CASSLQSSYEQYF.

The chain employs TRBV15 and TRBJ2-5; D not resolved. There are 13 residues in the CDR3. CDR1 is LNHNV and CDR2 is YYDKDF in the germline V gene (reference sequence). Trimming pared 1 base from V and 3 bases from J, leaving 6 bases between. This CDR3 is CATSRGVEETQYF. In nucleotides, the CDR3 is TGTGCCACCAGCAGAGGTGTAGAAGAGACCCAGTACTTC.

The chain recombines TRBV2 with TRBJ2-1, with 8 bases lining up with TRBD1. Losses at the gene ends were 7 bases for V and 10 bases for J; bases not matched to a gene: 15. Germline loops: CDR1 SNHLY, CDR2 FYNNEI. The CDR3 runs to 15 residues. CDR3 protein: CASNRDRGGRGEQFF. DNA of the CDR3: TGTGCCAGCAATCGAGACAGGGGAGGTCGGGGCGAGCAGTTCTTC.

CDR3 in amino acids: CASTLLGGDNYGYTF. In nucleotides, the CDR3 is TGTGCCAGCACACTACTAGGGGGAGATAACTATGGCTACACCTTC. The chain combines TRBV2 with TRBJ1-2; TRBD1 is a possible D gene (6 bases). Trimming cost V 7 bases and J 1 base, with 16 bases left between them. There are 15 residues in the CDR3. Germline assignment: CDR1 SNHLY and CDR2 FYNNEI.

The chain links TRBV7-8 to TRBJ1-1; D is unresolved. The CDR3 is 15 residues long. CDR1 SGHVS and CDR2 FQNEAQ come from the germline V gene. Deletions cut 4 bases from V and 4 bases from J, with 16 bases between. The CDR3 DNA is TGTGCCAGCAGCTCCCCGGCAGGTGTAAGCACTGAAGCTTTCTTT. Its translation: CASSSPAGVSTEAFF.